The sequence of this T cell receptor beta chain was determined in a study of T-cell memory formation after mild COVID-19. Across the whole study: The study found TCR clusters largely donor specific.

This clonotype was detected a few times. What it binds is unknown. Constant-segment primers were used for 5'RACE, and the resulting TCR alpha and TCR beta cDNA libraries carried sample barcodes and UMIs. TCRdb fed the 5' RACE reads into MiXCR, producing one record per CDR3 protein. The data contain about 140,000 distinct CDR3 sequences, about 23% of them singletons. Germline lookup yields CDR1 GTSNPN and CDR2 SVGIG (reference sequence). CDR3 length: 17 residues. The V and J ends lost 0 bases and 1 base respectively, with 18 bases between them. Overall study results and limits: Later expanders leaned CD4+, whereas clones that contracted between day 15 and 85 were balanced CD4/CD8. For second-wave clones that peaked at day 37, SARS-CoV-2 specificity went unverified.

The J gene is TRBJ1-1, the V gene TRBV30; tentatively, D is TRBD1 (6 bases). Sequencing input: PBMCs or a T cell subset sorted from them (not recorded which). The origin of this receptor is an adult woman who had mild COVID-19 (a few samples of this study predate the infection). Cell type and time point are not known. CDR3 protein: CAWSVLGFGDTNTEAFF. Written as DNA, the CDR3 is TGTGCCTGGAGTGTACTAGGATTCGGGGACACGAACACTGAAGCTTTCTTT.